These 5 T cell receptor beta chains came from one sample sequenced in a study of blood T cells in healthy people across ages. The authors ran a second PCR of about 7 to 11 cycles using a sample-barcoded 5' primer and a J-beta primer mix. TCRdb passed the 5' RACE reads through MiXCR, listing each CDR3 protein once. In the table there are roughly 1.4 million distinct CDR3 sequences, 55% to 75% of which are singletons. The material sequenced was blood. These receptor sequences come from a man aged 18 to 30 in good health.

This clonotype has just a few counts. This chain uses TRBV6-1 with TRBJ1-1, with TRBD1 matching 8 bases. From germline, CDR1 is MNHNS and CDR2 SASEGT. The J segment lost 6 bases and the V segment lost 6 bases, leaving 3 bases of the junction unmatched. The CDR3 spans 12 residues. For the CDR3, the DNA is TGTGCCAGCAGCAGGGGGCTGGCTGAAGCTTTCTTT. Its translation is CASSRGLAEAFF.

This clonotype occurred once. The chain carries TRBV12-3 or TRBV12-4 and TRBJ1-2, with a possible D match to TRBD1 (6 bases). Trimming stripped 6 bases from V and 3 bases from J, with 14 bases between. The CDR3 runs 14 residues. The CDR3 reads CASRSRGLHYGYTF. For the CDR3, the DNA is TGTGCCAGCAGATCCAGGGGATTGCACTATGGCTACACCTTC.

J is TRBJ2-1 and V is TRBV29-1; no definite D call. With 6 bases removed from V and 8 bases from J, the gap between germline ends came to 8 bases. The V gene's germline CDR1 is SQVTM and CDR2 ANQGSEA. There are 10 residues in the CDR3. The CDR3, as DNA: TGCAGCGTATTTGCGGATGAGCAGTTCTTC. It is translated as CSVFADEQFF.

The chain employs TRBV28 and TRBJ2-1; D perhaps matches TRBD2 (6 bases). The CDR3 consists of 23 residues. Per the germline V gene, CDR1 is MDHEN and CDR2 is SYDVKM. Trimming removed 1 base at V and 5 bases at J, with 36 bases between. This CDR3 is CASSLFFGGASAEGKVGDNEQFF. The CDR3 DNA follows: TGTGCCAGCAGTTTATTTTTCGGGGGAGCATCGGCCGAAGGGAAGGTAGGGGACAATGAGCAGTTCTTC.

This clonotype was counted a single time. The chain recombines TRBV7-2 with TRBJ1-2; D is uncertain. V lost 5 bases to trimming and J lost 8 bases, with 21 bases between them. Germline CDR1 reads SGHTA; CDR2 reads FQGNSA. CDR3 length equals 15 residues. For the CDR3, the DNA is TGTGCCAGCAGCCTGATTCGGGTGTCTCCTATCGGCTACACCTTC. Translation: CASSLIRVSPIGYTF.